This TCR beta chain derives from a study of CD8 T cells in Susac syndrome. RNA totalling roughly 0.45 to 1 ug underwent reverse transcription with random hexamers. TCRdb re-analysed the immunoSEQ multiplex PCR reads in MiXCR, keeping a single row per CDR3 protein. The table has some 190,000 distinct CDR3 sequences, 90% to 95% seen once. The V gene's germline CDR1 is LGHDT and CDR2 YNNKEL (reference sequence). The CDR3 is made up of 15 amino acids. With V trimmed by 4 bases and J by 3 bases, 8 bases remained unmatched. Sequencing of TCR beta was undertaken in CD8+ and CD4+ T cells derived from blood. The authors negatively isolated CD8+ and CD4+ T cells and FACS-enriched TEMRA cells.

This receptor was obtained from a human donor in good health. Source material: CD4+ T cells from PBMCs. The chain has TRBV3-1 and TRBJ2-7; the match to TRBD2 covers 8 bases. The CDR3 here is CASSPRSGNNYEQYV. The CDR3, as DNA: TGTGCCAGCAGCCCCCGTAGCGGGAACAACTACGAGCAGTACGTC.